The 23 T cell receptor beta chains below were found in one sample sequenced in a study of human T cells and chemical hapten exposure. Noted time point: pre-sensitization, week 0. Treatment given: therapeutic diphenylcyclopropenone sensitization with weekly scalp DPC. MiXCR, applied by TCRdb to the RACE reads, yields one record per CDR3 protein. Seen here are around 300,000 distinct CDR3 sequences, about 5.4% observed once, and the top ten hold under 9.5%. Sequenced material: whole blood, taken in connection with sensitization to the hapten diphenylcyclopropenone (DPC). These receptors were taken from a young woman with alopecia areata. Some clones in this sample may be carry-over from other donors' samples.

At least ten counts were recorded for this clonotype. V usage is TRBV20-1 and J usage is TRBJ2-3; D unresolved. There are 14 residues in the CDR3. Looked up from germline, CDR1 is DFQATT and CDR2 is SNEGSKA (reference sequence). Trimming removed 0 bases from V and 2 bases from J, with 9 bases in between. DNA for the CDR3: TGCAGTGCTAGAGATGACCGAGACACAGATACGCAGTATTTT. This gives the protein CSARDDRDTDTQYF.

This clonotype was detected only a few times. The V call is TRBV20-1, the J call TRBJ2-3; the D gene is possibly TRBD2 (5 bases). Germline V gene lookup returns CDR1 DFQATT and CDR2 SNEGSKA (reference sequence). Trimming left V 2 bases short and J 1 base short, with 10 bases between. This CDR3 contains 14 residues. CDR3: CSARSGRGTDTQYF. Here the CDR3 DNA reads TGCAGTGCTAGATCTGGGCGGGGCACAGATACGCAGTATTTT.

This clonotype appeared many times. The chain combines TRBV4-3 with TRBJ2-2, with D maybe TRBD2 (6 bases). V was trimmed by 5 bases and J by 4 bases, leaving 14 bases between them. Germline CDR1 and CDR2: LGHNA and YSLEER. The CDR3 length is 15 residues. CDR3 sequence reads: CASSGGVGVTGELFF. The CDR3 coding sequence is TGCGCCAGCAGCGGCGGGGTTGGGGTCACCGGGGAGCTGTTTTTT.

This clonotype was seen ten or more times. This chain's CDR3 is CASSDFNEQFF. The CDR3 region has the DNA TGTGCCAGCAGTGACTTCAATGAGCAGTTCTTC. The chain has TRBV6-2 or TRBV6-3 and TRBJ2-1; D gene unclear. Germline CDR1 is MNHEY and CDR2 is SVGEGT. The ends were cut back, 5 bases at V and 6 bases at J, with 5 bases in the middle. The CDR3 totals 11 residues.

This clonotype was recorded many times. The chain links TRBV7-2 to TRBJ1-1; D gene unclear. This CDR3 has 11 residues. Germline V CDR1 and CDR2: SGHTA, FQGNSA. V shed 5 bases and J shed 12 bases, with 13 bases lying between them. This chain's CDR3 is CASSAGGETFF. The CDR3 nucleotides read TGTGCCAGCAGCGCCGGCGGCGAGACTTTCTTT. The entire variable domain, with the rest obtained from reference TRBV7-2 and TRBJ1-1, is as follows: GAGVSQSPSNKVTEKGKDVELRCDPISGHTALYWYRQSLGQGLEFLIYFQGNSAPDKSGLPSDRFSAERTGGSVSTLTIQRTQQEDSAVYLCASSAGGETFFGQGTRLTVV.

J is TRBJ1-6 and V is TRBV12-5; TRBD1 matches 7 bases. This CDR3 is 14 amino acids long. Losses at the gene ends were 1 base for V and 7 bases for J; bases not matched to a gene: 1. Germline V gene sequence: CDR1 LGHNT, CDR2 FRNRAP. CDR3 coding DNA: TGTGCTAGTGGTTTGGGGACAGGCAATTCACCCCTCCACTTT. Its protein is CASGLGTGNSPLHF.

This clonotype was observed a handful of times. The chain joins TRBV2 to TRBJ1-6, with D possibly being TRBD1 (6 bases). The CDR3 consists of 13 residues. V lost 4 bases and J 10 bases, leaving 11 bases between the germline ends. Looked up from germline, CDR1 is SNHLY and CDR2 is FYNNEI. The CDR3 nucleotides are TGTGCCAGCAGTGGTTCAGGGGACTCACCCCTCCACTTT. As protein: CASSGSGDSPLHF. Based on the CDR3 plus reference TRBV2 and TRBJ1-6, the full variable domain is EPEVTQTPSHQVTQMGQEVILRCVPISNHLYFYWYRQILGQKVEFLVSFYNNEISEKSEIFDDQFSVERPDGSNFTLKIRSTKLEDSAMYFCASSGSGDSPLHFGNGTRLTVT.

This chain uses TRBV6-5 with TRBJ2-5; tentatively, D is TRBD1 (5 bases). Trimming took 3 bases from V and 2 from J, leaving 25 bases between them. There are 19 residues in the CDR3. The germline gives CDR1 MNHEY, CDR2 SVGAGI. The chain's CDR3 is CASSYSKKDIGSLQETQYF. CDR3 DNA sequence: TGTGCCAGCAGTTATAGTAAGAAGGACATCGGTAGCCTGCAAGAGACCCAGTACTTC.

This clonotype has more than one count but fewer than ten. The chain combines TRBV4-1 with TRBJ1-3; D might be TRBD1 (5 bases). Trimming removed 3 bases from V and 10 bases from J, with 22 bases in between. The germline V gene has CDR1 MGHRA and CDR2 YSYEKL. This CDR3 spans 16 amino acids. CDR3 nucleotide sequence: TGCGCCAGCAGCCAGGAACGGGACCTCCTCCTGGGAACCATATATTTT. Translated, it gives CASSQERDLLLGTIYF.

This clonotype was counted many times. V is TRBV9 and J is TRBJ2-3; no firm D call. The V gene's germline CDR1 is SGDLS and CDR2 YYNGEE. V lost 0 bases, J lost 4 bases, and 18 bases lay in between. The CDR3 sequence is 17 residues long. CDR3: CASSVAPPGLTPDTQYF. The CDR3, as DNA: TGTGCCAGCAGCGTAGCACCTCCGGGCCTAACTCCAGATACGCAGTATTTT.

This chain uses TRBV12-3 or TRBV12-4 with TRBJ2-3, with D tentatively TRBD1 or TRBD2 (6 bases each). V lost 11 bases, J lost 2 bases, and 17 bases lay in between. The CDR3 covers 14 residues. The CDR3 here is CALLGGLNTDTQYF. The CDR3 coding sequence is TGTGCCCTGCTCGGGGGCCTTAACACAGATACGCAGTATTTT.

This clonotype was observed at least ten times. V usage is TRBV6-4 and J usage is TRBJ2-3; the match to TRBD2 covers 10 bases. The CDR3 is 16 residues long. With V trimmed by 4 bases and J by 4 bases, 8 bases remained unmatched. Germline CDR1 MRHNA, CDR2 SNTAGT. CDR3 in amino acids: CASSATSGEKADTQYF. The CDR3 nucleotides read TGTGCCAGCAGTGCTACTAGCGGGGAAAAAGCAGATACGCAGTATTTT.

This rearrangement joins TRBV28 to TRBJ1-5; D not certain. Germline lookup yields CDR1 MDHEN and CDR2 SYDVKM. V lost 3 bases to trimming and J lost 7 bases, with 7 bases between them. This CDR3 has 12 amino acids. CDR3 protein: CASSFTRQPQHF. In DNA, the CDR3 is TGTGCCAGCAGTTTTACCCGACAGCCCCAGCATTTT.

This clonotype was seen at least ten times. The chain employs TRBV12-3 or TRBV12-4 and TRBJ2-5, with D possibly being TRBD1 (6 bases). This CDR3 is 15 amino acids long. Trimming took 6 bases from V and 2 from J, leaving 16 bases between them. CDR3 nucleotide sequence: TGTGCCAGCAGCCCAAGGGGGTTAAAGCAAGAGACCCAGTACTTC. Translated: CASSPRGLKQETQYF.

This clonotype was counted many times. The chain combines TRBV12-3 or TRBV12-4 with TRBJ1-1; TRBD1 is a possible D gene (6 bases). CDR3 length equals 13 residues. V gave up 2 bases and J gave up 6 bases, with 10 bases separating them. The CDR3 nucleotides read TGTGCCAGCAGTTTATCAGGGGTCTCTGAAGCTTTCTTT. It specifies CASSLSGVSEAFF.

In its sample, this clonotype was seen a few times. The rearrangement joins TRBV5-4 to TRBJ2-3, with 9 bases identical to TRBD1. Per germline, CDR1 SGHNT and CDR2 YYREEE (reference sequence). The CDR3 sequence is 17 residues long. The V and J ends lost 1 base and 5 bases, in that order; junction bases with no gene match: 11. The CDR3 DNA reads TGTGCCAGCAGCTTGTGGGGAGTAGGACAGGGGTTAGATACGCAGTATTTT. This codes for CASSLWGVGQGLDTQYF.

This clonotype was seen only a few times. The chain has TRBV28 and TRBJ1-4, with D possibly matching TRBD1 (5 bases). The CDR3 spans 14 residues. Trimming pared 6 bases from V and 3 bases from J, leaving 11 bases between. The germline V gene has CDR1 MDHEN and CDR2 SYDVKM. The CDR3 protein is CASRGGESNEKLFF. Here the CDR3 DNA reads TGTGCCAGCAGGGGAGGGGAGTCTAATGAAAAACTGTTTTTT.

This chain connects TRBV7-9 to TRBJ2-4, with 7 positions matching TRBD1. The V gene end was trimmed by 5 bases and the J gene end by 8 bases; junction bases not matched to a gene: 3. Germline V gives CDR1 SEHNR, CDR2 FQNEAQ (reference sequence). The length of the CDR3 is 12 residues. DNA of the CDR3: TGTGCCAGCAGCACGGGACAGTACATTCAGTACTTC. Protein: CASSTGQYIQYF.

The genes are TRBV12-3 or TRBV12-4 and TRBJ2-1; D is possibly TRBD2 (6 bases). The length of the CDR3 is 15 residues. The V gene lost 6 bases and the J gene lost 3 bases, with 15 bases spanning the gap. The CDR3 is CASRVSSGIYNEQFF. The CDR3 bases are TGTGCCAGCAGAGTTAGTAGCGGAATCTACAATGAGCAGTTCTTC.

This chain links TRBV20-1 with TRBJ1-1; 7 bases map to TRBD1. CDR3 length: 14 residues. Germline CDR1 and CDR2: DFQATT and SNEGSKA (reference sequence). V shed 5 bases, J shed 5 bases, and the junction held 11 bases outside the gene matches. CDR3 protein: CSAAASFRGTEAFF. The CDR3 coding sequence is TGCAGTGCTGCCGCGAGTTTCAGGGGGACTGAAGCTTTCTTT.

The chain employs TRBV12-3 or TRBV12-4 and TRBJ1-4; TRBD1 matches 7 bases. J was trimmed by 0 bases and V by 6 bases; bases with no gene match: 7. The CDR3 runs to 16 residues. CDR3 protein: CASRPGTDATNEKLFF. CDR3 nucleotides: TGTGCCAGCAGGCCTGGGACAGATGCAACTAATGAAAAACTGTTTTTT.

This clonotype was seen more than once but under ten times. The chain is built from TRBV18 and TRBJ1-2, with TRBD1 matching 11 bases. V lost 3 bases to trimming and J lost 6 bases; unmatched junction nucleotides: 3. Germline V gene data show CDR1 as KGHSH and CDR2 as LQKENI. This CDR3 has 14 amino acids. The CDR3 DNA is TGTGCCAGCTCACCCGCGGGACAGGGGGATGGCTACACCTTC. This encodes CASSPAGQGDGYTF.

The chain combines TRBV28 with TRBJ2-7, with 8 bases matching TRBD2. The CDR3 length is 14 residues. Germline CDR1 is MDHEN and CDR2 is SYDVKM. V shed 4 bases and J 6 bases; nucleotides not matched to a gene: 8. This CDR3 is CASSSGGVFAEQYF. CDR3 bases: TGTGCCAGCAGTTCCGGGGGGGTCTTCGCCGAGCAGTACTTC.